This T cell receptor (beta chain) was observed in a study of CD8+ T cells in alopecia areata. V trimming: 7 bases; J trimming: 0 bases; junction bases outside the gene matches: 2. The CDR3 is 13 residues long. Germline CDR1 is SQVTM and CDR2 is ANQGSEA. RNA was isolated and reverse transcribed to cDNA, the sequencing template. Profiling relied on immunoSEQ multiplex PCR, and the TCRdb table lists in-frame clones only, not all of them. The table lists 65,000 to 95,000 clones, approximately 50% of them singletons. The material sequenced was NKG2D-high CD8+ T cells sorted from blood. The receptor's source is a human donor with alopecia areata. This chain joins TRBV29-1 and TRBJ2-2; TRBD1 matches at 7 bases. CDR3 sequence reads: CSAGTANTGELFF. CDR3 bases: TGCAGCGCCGGGACAGCGAACACCGGGGAGCTGTTTTTT.